A single sample is the source of the 2 T cell receptor beta chains below, sequenced in a study of T cells after yellow fever vaccination. Each CDR3 protein is one row after TCRdb ran MiXCR on the 5' RACE reads. The sample yields around 610,000 distinct CDR3 sequences, approximately 13% seen once. The sequencing used PBMCs, collected on the day of the yellow fever booster vaccination. These receptors were obtained from a man aged 25-45 years who received the YFV17D yellow fever vaccine.

The gene calls are TRBV5-4 and TRBJ2-7; D gene unclear. V lost 3 bases to trimming and J lost 4 bases, with 11 bases between them. CDR3 length: 13 amino acids. Germline loops: CDR1 SGHNT, CDR2 YYREEE (reference sequence). CDR3 bases: TGTGCCAGCAGCTCCCCACTATCATACGAGCAGTACTTC. It translates to CASSSPLSYEQYF.

This clonotype turned up a few times. V gene TRBV7-8 combines with J gene TRBJ2-3; maybe TRBD1 (5 bases). V was cut by 0 bases and J by 4 bases, with 8 bases left in between. This CDR3 is built from 14 residues. Germline V gives CDR1 SGHVS, CDR2 FQNEAQ. CDR3 sequence: CASSLAIGADTQYF. The CDR3 DNA is TGTGCCAGCAGCTTAGCTATAGGGGCAGATACGCAGTATTTT.